A single T cell receptor (beta chain) is shown here with its context. The record originates from a study of Tregs in tolerant kidney transplant recipients. CD4+CD25+CD127- Tregs, CD4+CD25- non-Tregs, CD4 and CD8 cells were sorted. Libraries were prepared by immunoSEQ multiplex PCR; TCRdb keeps only in-frame clonotypes and omits some of them. The sample shows about 100,000 clones, approximately 93% of them seen only once. Losses at the gene ends were 0 bases for V and 12 bases for J; bases not matched to a gene: 7. The CDR3 extends over 15 amino acids. From germline, CDR1 is SGDLS and CDR2 YYNGEE. This clonotype was obtained from a human donor who received a combined kidney and bone marrow transplant. Here the sequenced sample was CD4+ T cells from blood, taken before the transplant. This sequence joins TRBV9 and TRBJ2-1; 12 nucleotides match TRBD2. CDR3 nucleotides: TGTGCCAGCAGCGTAGCTAGCGGGAGGGCCGGCTTGCAGTTCTTC. This encodes CASSVASGRAGLQFF.